The 17 T cell receptor beta chains below come from one sample, sequenced in a study of T-cell memory formation after mild COVID-19. TCRdb recomputed calls from the 5' RACE reads with MiXCR, one row per CDR3 protein. The sample consists of 140,000 or so distinct CDR3 sequences, 11% to 15% of them appearing once. The sequencing input was PBMCs or a T cell subset sorted from them (not recorded which). These receptor sequences come from an adult woman who had mild COVID-19 (a few samples of this study predate the infection). Cell type and time point are not known.

The chain recombines TRBV30 with TRBJ1-3; D is unresolved. The CDR3 contains 14 residues. The V end lost 2 bases, the J end lost 0 bases, and 8 bases lay between the germline ends. From germline, CDR1 is GTSNPN and CDR2 SVGIG (reference sequence). The CDR3: CAWSLDVSGNTIYF. The CDR3 DNA is TGTGCCTGGAGTCTGGACGTCTCTGGAAACACCATATATTTT.

This clonotype was counted only a few times. The rearrangement links TRBV2 to TRBJ2-7; D tentatively reads TRBD1 or TRBD2 (5 bases each). CDR3 length: 21 residues. Germline assignment: CDR1 SNHLY and CDR2 FYNNEI. V was trimmed by 6 bases and J by 0 bases, leaving 33 bases between them. CDR3 protein: CASRRTGVTNPGPPFSYEQYF. CDR3 sequence (DNA): TGTGCCAGCAGGCGAACCGGGGTTACGAATCCGGGACCCCCTTTCTCCTACGAGCAGTACTTC.

This clonotype was observed a single time. The rearrangement links TRBV4-2 to TRBJ2-7, with 7 bases aligning to TRBD1. The CDR3 sequence is 18 residues long. Germline V gene sequence: CDR1 LGHNA, CDR2 YNFKEQ. J gave up 3 bases and V 1 base, and 15 bases lay outside the gene matches. The CDR3 protein is CASSQVGDRVKLDYEQYF. The CDR3 DNA is TGTGCCAGCAGCCAAGTTGGCGACAGGGTGAAATTGGACTACGAGCAGTACTTC.

This chain joins TRBV24-1 and TRBJ1-2, with 8 bases aligning to TRBD1. V shed 2 bases, J shed 6 bases, and the junction held 7 bases outside the gene matches. Germline CDR1 is KGHDR and CDR2 is SFDVKD. There are 15 residues in the CDR3. The CDR3 nucleotides read TGTGCCACCAGTGATTCCGGACAGGGAATTAATGGCTACACCTTC. Amino acid sequence: CATSDSGQGINGYTF.

The sample holds a few counts of this clonotype. The J gene is TRBJ2-7, the V gene TRBV11-1; 9 positions agree with TRBD1. After removal of 2 bases from V and 3 bases from J, the junction contained 11 bases not matched to a gene. The CDR3 length is 17 residues. The germline gives CDR1 SGHAT, CDR2 FQDESV (reference sequence). The CDR3 loop reads CASSLRLPGQGFYEQYF. The CDR3 DNA reads TGTGCCAGCAGCTTACGCCTACCGGGACAGGGATTCTACGAGCAGTACTTC.

This chain connects TRBV6-5 to TRBJ2-3; possible D gene TRBD2, 5 bases. Germline V gene data show CDR1 as MNHEY and CDR2 as SVGAGI. V lost 6 bases and J 4 bases, leaving 8 bases between the germline ends. This CDR3 spans 12 amino acids. The CDR3 DNA reads TGTGCCAGCAGCCAGCGGCCAGATACGCAGTATTTT. Its translation: CASSQRPDTQYF.

The chain uses TRBV4-2 and TRBJ2-7; D perhaps matches TRBD2 (5 bases). V lost 1 base, J lost 6 bases, and 10 bases lay in between. There are 13 residues in the CDR3. Germline V gene data show CDR1 as LGHNA and CDR2 as YNFKEQ. CDR3 nucleotide sequence: TGTGCCAGCAGCCAAGTGTTAGCGATCGAGCAGTACTTC. As protein: CASSQVLAIEQYF.

The V and J genes are TRBV2 and TRBJ2-5; 7 bases line up with TRBD2. V dropped 1 base and J dropped 2; count of bases not matched to a gene: 7. The CDR3 is 16 amino acids. Germline V CDR1 and CDR2: SNHLY, FYNNEI. The CDR3 DNA reads as TGTGCCAGCAGTGAAGTTGCTTGGCGGGGGCAAGAGACCCAGTACTTC. This codes for CASSEVAWRGQETQYF.

The chain links TRBV11-3 to TRBJ1-1, with 10 nucleotides matching TRBD1. The CDR3 consists of 15 residues. V gave up 5 bases and J gave up 3 bases; unmatched junction bases: 6. Germline V gene data show CDR1 as SGHNT and CDR2 as YENEEA. CDR3 DNA: TGTGCCAGCAGCCCACGGGGACAGGGGTACACTGAAGCTTTCTTT. Protein: CASSPRGQGYTEAFF.

This chain uses TRBV13 with TRBJ1-3; D is unclear. From germline, CDR1 is PRHDT and CDR2 FYEKMQ (reference sequence). With 5 bases removed from V and 4 bases from J, the gap between germline ends came to 15 bases. The CDR3 is 15 residues long. This chain's CDR3 is CASSPRPGPGNTIYF. CDR3 bases: TGTGCCAGCAGCCCCCGACCGGGTCCGGGAAACACCATATATTTT.

This sequence joins TRBV20-1 and TRBJ1-5; maybe TRBD1 (5 bases). V lost 3 bases, J lost 3 bases, and 12 bases lay in between. The germline V gene encodes CDR1 DFQATT and CDR2 SNEGSKA (reference sequence). This CDR3 has 14 amino acids. CDR3 sequence: CSASWGFFNQPQHF. CDR3 DNA: TGCAGTGCTAGTTGGGGGTTTTTCAATCAGCCCCAGCATTTT.

The chain joins TRBV7-9 to TRBJ1-2; D is undetermined. CDR1 and CDR2 (germline): SEHNR, FQNEAQ (reference sequence). This CDR3 is built from 13 residues. Trimming pared 5 bases from V and 5 bases from J, leaving 12 bases between. For the CDR3, the DNA is TGTGCCAGCAGCCCAGACGCCCTTTATGGCTACACCTTC. Translating it yields CASSPDALYGYTF.

This clonotype was seen more than once but under ten times. The V and J genes are TRBV4-1 and TRBJ2-7, with TRBD2 matching over 10 bases. V was clipped by 1 base and J by 6 bases; unmatched bases: 12. Germline-derived CDR1 and CDR2 are MGHRA and YSYEKL. The CDR3 is 17 residues long. The CDR3 DNA follows: TGCGCCAGCAGCCAAGGGGTGGTGCTAGCGGGGGTAGTCGAGCAGTACTTC. This codes for CASSQGVVLAGVVEQYF.

This clonotype was detected only a few times. The chain couples TRBV6-1 to TRBJ2-3; 8 nucleotides agree with TRBD2. Germline loops: CDR1 MNHNS, CDR2 SASEGT. Trimming cost V 1 base and J 2 bases; bases outside gene matches: 8. The CDR3 is 17 amino acids. The CDR3 DNA reads as TGTGCCAGCAGTGAAGGCTATGGCGGGGGGAACACAGATACGCAGTATTTT. Encoded protein: CASSEGYGGGNTDTQYF.

This clonotype has more than one count but fewer than ten. The chain couples TRBV9 to TRBJ2-2, with D hard to call. V lost 0 bases, J lost 8 bases, and 5 bases lay in between. The CDR3 is 12 amino acids. Germline assignment: CDR1 SGDLS and CDR2 YYNGEE. CDR3 sequence reads: CASSVGLGELFF. The CDR3 DNA is TGTGCCAGCAGCGTAGGGCTGGGGGAGCTGTTTTTT.

This clonotype was detected only a few times. This chain uses TRBV7-2 with TRBJ2-2; D gene uncertain. The ends were cut back, 5 bases at V and 5 bases at J, with 15 bases in the middle. The CDR3 is 15 residues long. CDR1 is SGHTA and CDR2 is FQGNSA in the germline V gene. The DNA for the CDR3 is TGTGCCAGCAGCCCGTCCCCATCCTTGACCGGGGAGCTGTTTTTT. Its protein is CASSPSPSLTGELFF.

The rearrangement joins TRBV20-1 to TRBJ2-1, with a weak D call TRBD1 (5 bases). Trimming took 3 bases from V and 2 from J, leaving 8 bases between them. There are 13 residues in the CDR3. CDR1 DFQATT and CDR2 SNEGSKA come from the germline V gene (reference sequence). The CDR3 nucleotides read TGCAGTGCTAGGCAAGGGGCCTACAATGAGCAGTTCTTC. It specifies CSARQGAYNEQFF.